The 7 T cell receptor beta chains below come from one sample, sequenced in a study of CD4 T cells in relation to SARS-CoV-2 and coronaviruses. The unexposed donors gave CD4+ T cells in about 2011-2018, prior to COVID-19. Isolation of CD4+ T cells took place after around 11 days in culture. These TCRs' antigens remain unknown. Generated by immunoSEQ multiplex PCR, the TCRdb table keeps only in-frame clones and is missing some. The data contain 9,500 to 12,000 clones, 70% to 80% of them seen just once; the ten biggest clones take up more than 15%. The sequenced sample consisted of CD4+ T cells from PBMCs, cultured in vitro. The receptors shown here come from a human donor in good health.

J is TRBJ2-2 and V is TRBV10-1, with 12 bases lining up with TRBD1. This CDR3 contains 19 residues. Germline V lookup: CDR1 WNHNN, CDR2 SYGVQD (reference sequence). Trimming removed 3 bases from V and 3 bases from J; junction bases left unmatched: 11. DNA of the CDR3: TGCGCCAGCAGTGATCCCGGGACAGGGGGCGGTATTTACACCGGGGAGCTGTTTTTT. Protein: CASSDPGTGGGIYTGELFF.

The chain's CDR3 is CASSLGGLSVNEQFF. Here the CDR3 DNA reads TGTGCCAGCAGCTTAGGAGGACTCTCGGTCAATGAGCAGTTCTTC. The rearrangement joins TRBV7-2 to TRBJ2-1; D perhaps matches TRBD2 (5 bases). CDR1 is SGHTA and CDR2 is FQGNSA in the germline V gene. The CDR3 consists of 15 residues. V was pared by 1 base and J by 6 bases, with 13 bases between.

This chain connects TRBV11-2 to TRBJ1-1, with D unclear. There are 14 residues in the CDR3. With 1 base removed from V and 1 base from J, the gap between germline ends came to 7 bases. In germline, CDR1 is SGHAT, CDR2 FQNNGV. The CDR3 nucleotides read TGTGCCAGCAGCTTAGTTGCAGGGAACACTGAAGCTTTCTTT. Translation: CASSLVAGNTEAFF.

This clone turned up a few times. The chain is built from TRBV2 and TRBJ2-7; a possible D gene is TRBD1 (6 bases). The CDR3 contains 18 residues. Per the germline V gene, CDR1 is SNHLY and CDR2 is FYNNEI. The V end lost 7 bases, the J end lost 0 bases, and 25 bases lay between the germline ends. The CDR3 DNA sequence: TGTGCCAGCAATCCTGGGGGACACGACTCTATGAGCTCCTACGAGCAGTACTTC. It yields the protein CASNPGGHDSMSSYEQYF. The whole variable domain, filled in from reference TRBV2 and TRBJ2-7, reads EPEVTQTPSHQVTQMGQEVILRCVPISNHLYFYWYRQILGQKVEFLVSFYNNEISEKSEIFDDQFSVERPDGSNFTLKIRSTKLEDSAMYFCASNPGGHDSMSSYEQYFGPGTRLTVT.

CDR3 loop: CASSPPGPQETQYF. The CDR3 coding sequence is TGTGCCAGCTCACCACCGGGACCCCAAGAGACCCAGTACTTC. V usage is TRBV18 and J usage is TRBJ2-5, with D tentatively TRBD1 or TRBD2 (5 bases each). In germline, CDR1 is KGHSH, CDR2 LQKENI. The CDR3 loop spans 14 amino acids. V lost 0 bases, J lost 1 base, and 6 bases lay in between.

This clone was seen only a few times. The rearrangement uses TRBV10-2 and TRBJ1-3; D possibly corresponds to TRBD1 (6 bases). CDR3 length equals 18 residues. Trimming shortened V by 6 bases and J by 0 bases, and 21 bases separated the two germline ends. CDR1 WSHSY and CDR2 SAAADI come from the germline V gene. CDR3: CASSETLWGHISGNTIYF. CDR3 nucleotides: TGCGCCAGCAGCGAGACCCTATGGGGGCATATCTCTGGAAACACCATATATTTT.

A few counts support this clone. V is TRBV4-2 and J is TRBJ2-7; TRBD1 matches at 8 bases. The CDR3 loop spans 16 amino acids. The germline CDR1 and CDR2 sequences are LGHNA and YNFKEQ. V dropped 1 base and J dropped 1; count of bases not matched to a gene: 6. CDR3 sequence: CASSQVLYRGSYEQYF. CDR3 DNA sequence: TGTGCCAGCAGCCAAGTCTTGTACAGGGGGTCCTACGAGCAGTACTTC.